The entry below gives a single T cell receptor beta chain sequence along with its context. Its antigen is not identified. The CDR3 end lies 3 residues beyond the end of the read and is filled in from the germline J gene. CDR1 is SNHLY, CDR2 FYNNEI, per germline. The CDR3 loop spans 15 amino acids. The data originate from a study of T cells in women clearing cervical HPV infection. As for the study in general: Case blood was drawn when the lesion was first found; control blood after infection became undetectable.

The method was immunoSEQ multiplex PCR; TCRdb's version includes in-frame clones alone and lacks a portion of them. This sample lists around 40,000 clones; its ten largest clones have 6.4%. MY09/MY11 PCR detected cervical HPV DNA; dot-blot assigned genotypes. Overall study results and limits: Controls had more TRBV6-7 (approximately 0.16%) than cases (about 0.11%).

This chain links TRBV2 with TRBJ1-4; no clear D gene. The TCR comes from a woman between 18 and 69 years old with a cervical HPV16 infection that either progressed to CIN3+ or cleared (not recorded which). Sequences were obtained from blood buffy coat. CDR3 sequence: CASETGEIHNSPLFF. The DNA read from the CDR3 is TGTGCCAGCGAGACCGGGGAAATACATAATTCACCA.